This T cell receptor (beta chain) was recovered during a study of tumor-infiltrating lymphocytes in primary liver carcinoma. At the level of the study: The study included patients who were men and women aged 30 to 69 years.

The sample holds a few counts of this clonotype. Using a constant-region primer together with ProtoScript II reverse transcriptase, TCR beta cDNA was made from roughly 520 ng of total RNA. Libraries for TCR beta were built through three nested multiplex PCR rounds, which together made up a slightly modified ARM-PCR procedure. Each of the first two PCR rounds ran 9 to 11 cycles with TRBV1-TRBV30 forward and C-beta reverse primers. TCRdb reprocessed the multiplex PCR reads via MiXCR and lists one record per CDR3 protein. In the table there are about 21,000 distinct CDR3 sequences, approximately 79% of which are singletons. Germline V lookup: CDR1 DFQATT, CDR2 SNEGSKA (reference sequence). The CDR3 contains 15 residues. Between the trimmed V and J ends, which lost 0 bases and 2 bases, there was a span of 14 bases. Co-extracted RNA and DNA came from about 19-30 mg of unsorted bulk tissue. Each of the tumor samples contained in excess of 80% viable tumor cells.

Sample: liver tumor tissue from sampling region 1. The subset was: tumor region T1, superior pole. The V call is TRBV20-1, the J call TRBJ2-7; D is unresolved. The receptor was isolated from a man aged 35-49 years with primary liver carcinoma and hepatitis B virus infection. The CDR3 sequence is CSARDLSLGTYEQYF. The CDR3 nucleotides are TGCAGTGCTAGAGATCTCTCCCTAGGAACCTACGAGCAGTACTTC.